This is a list of T cell receptor beta chains from one sample in a study of early T cells in non-severe SARS-CoV-2 infection. TCRdb reprocessed the 5' RACE reads with MiXCR, giving one entry per CDR3 protein. The data show about 22,000 distinct CDR3 sequences, 4% to 5% seen once. Sequencing was carried out using whole blood. These receptors originate from an adult who was a healthcare worker with PCR-confirmed SARS-CoV-2 infection or an uninfected control (not recorded which). The CDR3 runs from the conserved cysteine through the conserved F or W. Each record gives: V gene, J gene, clone size, D gene, CDR3 DNA, CDR3 protein. A D gene is named only where the DNA matches it firmly. A clone size is listed for some rows: how often the clone was seen (once, few, many), or a class if it is expanded.

TRBV12-3/TRBV12-4	TRBJ1-4	few	-	TGTGCCAGCAGTTTCGCAGGCTTAGAAAAACTGTTTTTT	CASSFAGLEKLFF
TRBV18	TRBJ2-3	many	-	TGTGCCAGCTCACCAGCTGGCGGGGTCGGCACAGATACGCAGTATTTT	CASSPAGGVGTDTQYF
TRBV4-1	TRBJ1-1	few	-	TGCGCCAGCAGCCAAGCCGGCAGGGGAAATCCTTACACTGAAGCTTTCTTT	CASSQAGRGNPYTEAFF
TRBV3-1	TRBJ2-7	-	-	TGTGTCAGCGCCGCCACAGGTCCCTACGAGCAGTACTTC	CVSAATGPYEQYF
TRBV11-2	TRBJ2-7	many	TRBD2	TGTGCCAGCAGCTTAGAGCGGGGGGCGACCTACGAGCAGTACTTC	CASSLERGATYEQYF
TRBV19	TRBJ2-5	many	TRBD1	TGTGCCAGTAGTATATGGGCCTCGGGGACAGGACAAGAGACCCAGTACTTC	CASSIWASGTGQETQYF
TRBV14	TRBJ2-1	many	-	TGTGCCAGCAGCCAAAACCAGGGAACGAATCGTTATCATGAGCAGTTCTTC	CASSQNQGTNRYHEQFF
TRBV13	TRBJ2-3	-	-	TGTGCCAGCAGCTCGTCAGATACGCAGTATTTT	CASSSSDTQYF
TRBV5-1	TRBJ1-2	many	TRBD1	TGCGCCAGCAGCTTGGATACAGGGGACTATGGCTACACCTTC	CASSLDTGDYGYTF
TRBV9	TRBJ1-3	many	-	TGTGCCAGCAGCCCTCAAGCCCACACCATATATTTT	CASSPQAHTIYF